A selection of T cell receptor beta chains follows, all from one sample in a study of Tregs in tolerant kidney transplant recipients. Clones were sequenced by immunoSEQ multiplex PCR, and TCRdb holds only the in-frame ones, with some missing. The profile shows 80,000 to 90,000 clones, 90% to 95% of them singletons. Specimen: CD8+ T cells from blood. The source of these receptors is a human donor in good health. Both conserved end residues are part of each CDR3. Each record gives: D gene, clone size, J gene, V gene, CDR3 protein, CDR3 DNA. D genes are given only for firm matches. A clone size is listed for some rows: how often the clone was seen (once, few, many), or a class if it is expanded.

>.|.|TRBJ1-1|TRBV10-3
CAISESAEGMGIEAFF
TGTGCCATCAGTGAGTCGGCAGAGGGGATGGGGATTGAAGCTTTCTTT
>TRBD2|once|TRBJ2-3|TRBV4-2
CASSQDAPGLAGGPGTDTQYF
TGTGCCAGCAGCCAAGATGCCCCGGGACTAGCGGGAGGGCCGGGCACAGATACGCAGTATTTT
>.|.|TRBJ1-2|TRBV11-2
CASDSRRYGYTF
TGTGCCAGCGACTCGAGGAGATATGGCTACACCTTC
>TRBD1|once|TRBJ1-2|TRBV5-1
CASRRPGQGRYGYTF
TGCGCCAGCAGACGACCGGGACAGGGGCGATATGGCTACACCTTC
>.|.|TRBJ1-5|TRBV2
CASSENSNQPQHF
TGTGCCAGCAGTGAAAACAGCAATCAGCCCCAGCATTTT
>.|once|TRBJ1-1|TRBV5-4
CASSLLGVPEAFF
TGTGCCAGCAGCTTGTTGGGGGTACCTGAAGCTTTCTTT
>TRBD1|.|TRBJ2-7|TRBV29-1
CSVVTGGIYEQYF
TGCAGCGTTGTTACAGGGGGTATCTACGAGCAGTACTTC
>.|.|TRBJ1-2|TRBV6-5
CASSFGPIAYGYTF
TGTGCCAGCAGTTTCGGACCTATCGCCTATGGCTACACCTTC
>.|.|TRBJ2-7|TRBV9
CASSVDGREQYF
TGTGCCAGCAGCGTAGACGGGCGGGAGCAGTACTTC
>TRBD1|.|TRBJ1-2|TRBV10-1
CASSEPRTGGYGYTF
TGCGCCAGCAGTGAACCACGGACAGGGGGCTATGGCTACACCTTC
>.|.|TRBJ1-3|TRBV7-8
CASSLGGGSGNTIYF
TGTGCCAGCAGCTTGGGGGGGGGCTCTGGAAACACCATATATTTT
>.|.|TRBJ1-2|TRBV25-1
CASSVAGGYYGYTF
TGTGCCAGCAGTGTGGCGGGGGGCTACTATGGCTACACCTTC
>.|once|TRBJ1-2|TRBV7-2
CASSLRKDGDNYGYTF
TGTGCCAGCAGCTTAAGAAAGGACGGAGATAACTATGGCTACACCTTC
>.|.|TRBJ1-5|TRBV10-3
CAISERRQENSNQPQHF
TGTGCCATCAGTGAAAGGAGGCAGGAAAATAGCAATCAGCCCCAGCATTTT
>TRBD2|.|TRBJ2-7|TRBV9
CASSVEGGSYEQYF
TGTGCCAGCAGCGTAGAGGGAGGGTCCTACGAGCAGTACTTC
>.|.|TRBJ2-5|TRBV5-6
CASSLAFSLAGKETQYF
TGTGCCAGCAGCTTGGCCTTTAGTTTGGCAGGAAAAGAGACCCAGTACTTC
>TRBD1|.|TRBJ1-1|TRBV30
CAWTRGQLNTEAFF
TGTGCCTGGACCCGGGGACAGTTGAACACTGAAGCTTTCTTT
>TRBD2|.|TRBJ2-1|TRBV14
CASSQGTSAAYNEQFF
TGTGCCAGCAGCCAAGGGACTAGCGCTGCCTACAATGAGCAGTTCTTC
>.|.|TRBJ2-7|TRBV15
CATSRGYSGGPYEQYF
TGTGCCACCAGCAGAGGTTATTCGGGCGGTCCCTACGAGCAGTACTTC
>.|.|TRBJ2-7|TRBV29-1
CSVEETAGNEQYF
TGCAGCGTTGAAGAAACGGCAGGGAACGAGCAGTACTTC
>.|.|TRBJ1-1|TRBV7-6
CASSFSVPDEAFF
TGTGCCAGCAGCTTTAGTGTTCCAGATGAAGCTTTCTTT
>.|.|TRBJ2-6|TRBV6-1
CASSPKAGANVLTF
TGTGCCAGCAGTCCGAAGGCTGGGGCCAACGTCCTGACTTTC
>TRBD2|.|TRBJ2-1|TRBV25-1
CASSERGRGSYFPNEQFF
TGTGCCAGCAGTGAAAGAGGGCGCGGGAGTTATTTTCCCAATGAGCAGTTCTTC
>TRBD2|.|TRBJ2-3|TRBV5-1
CASSLVVGRSGDTQYF
TGCGCCAGCAGCTTGGTTGTCGGGAGGTCTGGAGATACGCAGTATTTT
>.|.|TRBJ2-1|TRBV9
CASSVGSNNEQFF
TGTGCCAGCAGCGTAGGTAGCAACAATGAGCAGTTCTTC
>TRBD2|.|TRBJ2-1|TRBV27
CASSQLGLAGTGDEQFF
TGTGCCAGCAGTCAACTAGGACTAGCGGGGACGGGTGATGAGCAGTTCTTC
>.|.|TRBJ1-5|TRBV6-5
CASRGNSNQPQHF
TGTGCCAGCAGGGGTAATAGCAATCAGCCCCAGCATTTT
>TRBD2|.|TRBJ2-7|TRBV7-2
CASSLAGGPGEQYF
TGTGCCAGCAGCTTAGCGGGAGGGCCGGGGGAGCAGTACTTC
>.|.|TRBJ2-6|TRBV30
CAWSVVGANVLTF
TGTGCCTGGAGTGTGGTTGGGGCCAACGTCCTGACTTTC
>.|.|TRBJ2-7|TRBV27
CASSLSIGRTYEQYF
TGTGCCAGCAGTTTATCTATAGGCAGAACCTACGAGCAGTACTTC
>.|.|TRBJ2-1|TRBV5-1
CASSWGVYNEQFF
TGCGCCAGCAGCTGGGGAGTGTACAATGAGCAGTTCTTC
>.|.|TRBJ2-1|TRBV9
CASSHRGTSSYNEQFF
TGTGCCAGCAGCCACAGGGGGACTAGCTCCTACAATGAGCAGTTCTTC
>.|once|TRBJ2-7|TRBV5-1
CASSQLSAGYYEQYF
TGCGCCAGCAGCCAGCTGTCGGCAGGCTACTACGAGCAGTACTTC
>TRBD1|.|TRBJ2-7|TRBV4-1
CASSQVQGSSHEQYF
TGCGCCAGCAGCCAAGTACAGGGGAGTTCCCACGAGCAGTACTTC
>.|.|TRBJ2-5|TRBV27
CASSLDLGKTQYF
TGTGCCAGCAGTTTGGATCTAGGCAAGACCCAGTACTTC
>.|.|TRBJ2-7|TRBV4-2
CASSQDGHEQYF
TGTGCCAGCAGCCAAGATGGCCACGAGCAGTACTTC
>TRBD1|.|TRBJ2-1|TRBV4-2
CASSQDLTGGLNEQFF
TGTGCCAGCAGCCAAGATCTGACAGGGGGCCTCAATGAGCAGTTCTTC
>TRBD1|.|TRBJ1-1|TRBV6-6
CASSQGQVLNTEAFF
TGTGCCAGCAGCCAGGGACAGGTTCTGAACACTGAAGCTTTCTTT
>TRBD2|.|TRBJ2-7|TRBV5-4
CASTLPLAGITYEQYF
TGTGCCAGCACCTTGCCACTAGCGGGAATAACCTACGAGCAGTACTTC
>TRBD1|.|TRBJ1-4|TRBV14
CASSQWTGHNEKLFF
TGTGCCAGCAGCCAATGGACAGGGCATAATGAAAAACTGTTTTTT
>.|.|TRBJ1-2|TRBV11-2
CASSSRPDGFYGYTF
TGTGCCAGCAGCTCCCGGCCGGACGGCTTCTATGGCTACACCTTC
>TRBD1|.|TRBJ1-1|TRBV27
CATHRGVNTEAFF
TGTGCCACCCACAGGGGGGTGAACACTGAAGCTTTCTTT
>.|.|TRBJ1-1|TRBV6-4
CASSAGDTNTEAFF
TGTGCCAGCAGTGCAGGGGATACGAACACTGAAGCTTTCTTT
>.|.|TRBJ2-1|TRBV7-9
CASSTLTGYNEQFF
TGTGCCAGCAGCACCTTGACAGGCTACAATGAGCAGTTCTTC
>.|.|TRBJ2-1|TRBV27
CASSLGPKGVNEQFF
TGTGCCAGCAGTTTAGGACCCAAAGGGGTCAATGAGCAGTTCTTC
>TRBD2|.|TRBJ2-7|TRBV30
CAWSSPRLAGEAQYF
TGTGCCTGGAGTTCCCCGAGACTAGCGGGAGAGGCCCAGTACTTC
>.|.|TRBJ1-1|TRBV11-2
CASSLEAGNTEAFF
TGTGCCAGCAGCTTAGAGGCAGGGAACACTGAAGCTTTCTTT
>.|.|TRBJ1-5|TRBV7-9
CASSLVEGAGYSNQPQHF
TGTGCCAGCAGCCTGGTGGAGGGTGCGGGTTATAGCAATCAGCCCCAGCATTTT
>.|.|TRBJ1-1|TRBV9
CASSVDRAGTEAFF
TGTGCCAGCAGCGTAGACAGGGCGGGCACTGAAGCTTTCTTT
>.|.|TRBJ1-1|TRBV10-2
CASSGKENTEAFF
TGCGCCAGCAGTGGTAAGGAGAACACTGAAGCTTTCTTT
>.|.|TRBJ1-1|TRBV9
CASSVVRMNTEAFF
TGTGCCAGCAGCGTAGTGCGCATGAACACTGAAGCTTTCTTT
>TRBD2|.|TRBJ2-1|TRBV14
CASSHGRGLVGGLEFF
TGTGCCAGCAGCCACGGTAGGGGACTAGTGGGGGGGTTGGAGTTCTTC
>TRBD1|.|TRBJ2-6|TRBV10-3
CAISETGTGFLSGANVLTF
TGTGCCATCAGTGAAACCGGGACAGGGTTTCTTTCTGGGGCCAACGTCCTGACTTTC
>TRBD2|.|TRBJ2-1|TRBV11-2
CASSLDLRLAGRGEQFF
TGTGCCAGCAGCTTAGATCTCCGACTAGCGGGAAGGGGTGAGCAGTTCTTC
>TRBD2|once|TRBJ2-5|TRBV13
CASSPAKTSGRRVEETQYF
TGTGCCAGCAGCCCGGCCAAGACTAGCGGGAGAAGAGTGGAAGAGACCCAGTACTTC
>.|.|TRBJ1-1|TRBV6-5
CASSKTENTEAFF
TGTGCCAGCAGTAAGACAGAAAACACTGAAGCTTTCTTT
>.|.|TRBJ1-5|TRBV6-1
CASSGRPTEGNQPQHF
TGTGCCAGCAGTGGGCGCCCCACGGAGGGCAATCAGCCCCAGCATTTT
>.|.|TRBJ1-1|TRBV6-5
CASSYPGPGNTEAFF
TGTGCCAGCAGTTACCCGGGCCCAGGCAACACTGAAGCTTTCTTT
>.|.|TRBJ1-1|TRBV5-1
CASSSSGPTSTEAFF
TGCGCCAGCAGCTCCTCAGGACCCACTAGCACTGAAGCTTTCTTT
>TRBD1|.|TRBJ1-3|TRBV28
CASSPGQSGNTIYF
TGTGCCAGCAGCCCGGGACAGTCTGGAAACACCATATATTTT